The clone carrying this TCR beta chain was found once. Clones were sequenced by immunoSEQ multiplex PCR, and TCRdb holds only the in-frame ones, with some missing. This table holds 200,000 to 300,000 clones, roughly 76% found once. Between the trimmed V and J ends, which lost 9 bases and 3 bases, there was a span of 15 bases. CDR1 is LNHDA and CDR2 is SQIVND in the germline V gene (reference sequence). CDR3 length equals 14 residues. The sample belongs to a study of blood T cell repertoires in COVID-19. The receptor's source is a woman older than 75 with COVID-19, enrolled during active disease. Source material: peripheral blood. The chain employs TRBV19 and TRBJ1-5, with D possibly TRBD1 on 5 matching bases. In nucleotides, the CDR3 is TGTGCCAGCAGCGCCGCAGGGATCAATCAGCCCCAGCATTTT. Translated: CASSAAGINQPQHF.